This entry lists 21 T cell receptor beta chains sequenced from one sample in a study of vaccination effects on CD4 cells after COVID-19. Only in-frame clones appear in the TCRdb table, and some are missing; sequencing was by immunoSEQ multiplex PCR. The sample contains roughly 15,000 clones, about 70% of which appear only once. Sequencing followed a ViraFEST assay step that expanded antigen-specific CD4+ T cells with viral peptide pools. Subsequent to approximately 11 days of culture, CD4+ T cells were isolated. Every participant took two doses of the BNT162b2 or mRNA-1273 vaccine. No antigen is known for these receptors. The input for sequencing was CD4+ T cells from PBMCs cultured with SARS-CoV-2 spike peptides, taken after COVID-19 vaccination. The receptors derive from a human donor who received a COVID-19 vaccine.

The V call is TRBV7-2, the J call TRBJ2-7; TRBD2 is a possible D gene (5 bases). V was pared by 1 base and J by 6 bases, with 16 bases between. The length of the CDR3 is 15 residues. CDR1 is SGHTA, CDR2 FQGNSA, per germline. The CDR3 loop is CASSLVFLSGGEQYF. As DNA, the CDR3 is TGTGCCAGCAGCTTAGTCTTTCTGTCCGGAGGCGAGCAGTACTTC.

This clone was seen only a few times. V and J are TRBV7-3 and TRBJ1-6; the D is unclear. The germline CDR1 and CDR2 sequences are SGHTA and FQGTGA. The CDR3 runs to 16 residues. Trimming took off 1 base at V and 3 bases at J, with 10 bases between the two ends. The CDR3, as DNA: TGTGCCAGCAGCTTAAAGGCAGGAGGCTATAATTCACCCCTCCACTTT. It encodes CASSLKAGGYNSPLHF.

This clone was counted between two and nine times. The V and J genes are TRBV5-4 and TRBJ1-1, with 7 positions matching TRBD1. CDR1 SGHNT and CDR2 YYREEE come from the germline V gene (reference sequence). With V trimmed by 2 bases and J by 1 base, 11 bases remained unmatched. This CDR3 contains 17 residues. CDR3 sequence (DNA): TGTGCCAGCAGCTTTCGAGGACAGGCCCGTAAGAACACTGAAGCTTTCTTT. Translation: CASSFRGQARKNTEAFF.

The chain links TRBV6-2 or TRBV6-3 to TRBJ2-2; no definite D call. Deletions cut 6 bases from V and 5 bases from J, with 7 bases between. Germline lookup yields CDR1 MNHEY and CDR2 SVGEGT. CDR3 length equals 12 residues. In DNA, the CDR3 is TGTGCCAGCAGCGAGGTTACCGGGGAGCTGTTTTTT. This encodes CASSEVTGELFF.

This chain links TRBV6-1 with TRBJ2-7, with 9 bases fitting TRBD1. The CDR3 runs 18 residues. Trimming removed 0 bases from V and 2 bases from J; junction bases left unmatched: 11. CDR1 MNHNS and CDR2 SASEGT come from the germline V gene. Here the CDR3 reads CASSEAGTGTGKTYEQYF. The CDR3 DNA is TGTGCCAGCAGTGAAGCGGGAACCGGGACAGGGAAAACCTACGAGCAGTACTTC.

The chain employs TRBV11-3 and TRBJ2-7; D is perhaps TRBD1 (5 bases). The germline gives CDR1 SGHNT, CDR2 YENEEA. The V end was cut by 4 bases, the J end by 2 bases, with 9 bases between. CDR3 length: 13 residues. The CDR3 spells CASSSGLAYEQYF. DNA for the CDR3: TGTGCCAGCAGCTCAGGGCTGGCCTACGAGCAGTACTTC. Complete variable domain (other parts from reference TRBV11-3 and TRBJ2-7): EAGVVQSPRYKIIEKKQPVAFWCNPISGHNTLYWYLQNLGQGPELLIRYENEEAVDDSQLPKDRFSAERLKGVDSTLKIQPAELGDSAVYLCASSSGLAYEQYFGPGTRLTVT.

This chain joins TRBV27 and TRBJ2-3; 9 nucleotides line up with TRBD1. The CDR3 has 15 amino acids. The germline V gene has CDR1 MNHEY and CDR2 SMNVEV (reference sequence). Trimming at V came to 6 bases and at J to 4 bases, leaving 8 bases not matched to a gene. CDR3: CASRPGTGKPDTQYF. The CDR3, as DNA: TGTGCCAGCAGGCCAGGGACAGGGAAGCCAGATACGCAGTATTTT.

The genes are TRBV7-9 and TRBJ1-1, with D possibly matching TRBD1 (5 bases). V was clipped by 5 bases and J by 4 bases, with 17 bases between them. Germline assignment: CDR1 SEHNR and CDR2 FQNEAQ (reference sequence). The CDR3 contains 15 residues. Written as DNA, the CDR3 is TGTGCCAGCAGCCCCCAAGGAGGGGAGGTCACTGAAGCTTTCTTT. Translation: CASSPQGGEVTEAFF.

This clone was counted between two and nine times. J is TRBJ2-1 and V is TRBV5-1; D not resolved. The germline V gene has CDR1 SGHRS and CDR2 YFSETQ. The ends were cut back, 1 base at V and 1 base at J, with 12 bases in the middle. The CDR3 has 16 amino acids. The CDR3 nucleotides are TGCGCCAGCAGCTTGCTGGTGACGGCTTCCTACAATGAGCAGTTCTTC. Its protein product is CASSLLVTASYNEQFF.

Regarding this clone: A junction boundary mismatches the germline segment, possibly from a read error. As DNA, the CDR3 is TGTGCCAGCAGTCCCTCCGTTCGGGGGTGGGTCTTC. The encoded protein is CASSPSVRGWVF. This chain joins TRBV28 and TRBJ2-1; TRBD2 is a possible D gene (6 bases). Looked up from germline, CDR1 is MDHEN and CDR2 is SYDVKM. The CDR3 consists of 12 residues.

This clone appeared a few times. The chain combines TRBV15 with TRBJ1-6, with D tentatively TRBD1 (6 bases). The CDR3 covers 16 residues. The germline V gene has CDR1 LNHNV and CDR2 YYDKDF (reference sequence). Trimming cost V 4 bases and J 4 bases, with 14 bases left between them. CDR3 nucleotides: TGTGCCACCAGCACCACAGAGGGGGGGTATAATTCACCCCTCCACTTT. Protein: CATSTTEGGYNSPLHF.

This clone has just a few counts. The chain carries TRBV11-2 and TRBJ2-5; 8 nucleotides match TRBD1. CDR3 size: 18 residues. V gave up 5 bases and J gave up 5 bases; unmatched junction bases: 19. Germline V CDR1 and CDR2: SGHAT, FQNNGV. CDR3 DNA: TGTGCCAGCAGCCCTACCTGGACAGGGATCGCGATCCGGGAGACCCAGTACTTC. Protein sequence: CASSPTWTGIAIRETQYF. The variable domain in full, completed from reference TRBV11-2 and TRBJ2-5, reads EAGVAQSPRYKIIEKRQSVAFWCNPISGHATLYWYQQILGQGPKLLIQFQNNGVVDDSQLPKDRFSAERLKGVDSTLKIQPAKLEDSAVYLCASSPTWTGIAIRETQYFGPGTRLLVL.

The rearrangement joins TRBV11-2 to TRBJ2-7, with D possibly matching TRBD2 (6 bases). The CDR3 spans 13 residues. CDR1 and CDR2 (germline): SGHAT, FQNNGV. Trimming removed 0 bases from V and 4 bases from J, with 7 bases in between. The CDR3 sequence: CASSLEGGYEQYF. The CDR3 DNA is TGTGCCAGCAGCTTAGAGGGAGGTTACGAGCAGTACTTC.

The chain is built from TRBV4-2 and TRBJ2-3, with a tentative D call TRBD2 (5 bases). This CDR3 is built from 15 residues. V lost 2 bases, J lost 5 bases, and 14 bases lay in between. Germline CDR1 is LGHNA and CDR2 is YNFKEQ. The CDR3 DNA follows: TGTGCCAGCAGCCAATCCGGACTCACCAGAGATACGCAGTATTTT. This codes for CASSQSGLTRDTQYF.

This sequence joins TRBV11-2 and TRBJ1-5; D ambiguous. Trimming left V 0 bases short and J 4 bases short, with 1 base between. The length of the CDR3 is 12 residues. Per germline, CDR1 SGHAT and CDR2 FQNNGV. The CDR3 bases are TGTGCCAGCAGCTTAGAAAATCAGCCCCAGCATTTT. This codes for CASSLENQPQHF.

The chain employs TRBV6-5 and TRBJ2-7, with TRBD2 as a possible D gene (6 bases). The germline CDR1 and CDR2 sequences are MNHEY and SVGAGI. The V end lost 7 bases, the J end lost 4 bases, and 17 bases lay between the germline ends. The CDR3 spans 14 residues. This CDR3 reads CASMEGTGDYEQYF. The CDR3 DNA is TGTGCCAGCATGGAGGGGACGGGGGATTACGAGCAGTACTTC.

The genes are TRBV5-4 and TRBJ1-3; unclear D gene. Trimming left V 0 bases short and J 4 bases short, with 8 bases between. Per the germline V gene, CDR1 is SGHNT and CDR2 is YYREEE (reference sequence). CDR3 length equals 14 residues. This chain's CDR3 is CASSLGPLGNTIYF. In nucleotides, the CDR3 is TGTGCCAGCAGCTTGGGGCCCCTAGGAAACACCATATATTTT. Filled out from reference TRBV5-4 and TRBJ1-3, the complete variable domain reads ETGVTQSPTHLIKTRGQQVTLRCSSQSGHNTVSWYQQALGQGPQFIFQYYREEENGRGNFPPRFSGLQFPNYSSELNVNALELDDSALYLCASSLGPLGNTIYFGEGSWLTVV.

The table lists this clone with a few counts. The V and J genes are TRBV18 and TRBJ1-1; D uncertain. V was pared by 3 bases and J by 0 bases, with 5 bases between. This CDR3 contains 13 residues. CDR1 KGHSH and CDR2 LQKENI come from the germline V gene. In DNA, the CDR3 is TGTGCCAGCTCACCGGAGCTGAACACTGAAGCTTTCTTT. Translated, it gives CASSPELNTEAFF.

CDR3 sequence reads: CAWSAPDRVNQPQHF. CDR3 nucleotide sequence: TGTGCCTGGAGTGCCCCGGACAGGGTAAATCAGCCCCAGCATTTT. This rearrangement joins TRBV30 to TRBJ1-5; 8 bases line up with TRBD1. This CDR3 spans 15 amino acids. Per germline, CDR1 GTSNPN and CDR2 SVGIG (reference sequence). V was pared by 1 base and J by 4 bases, with 6 bases of the junction left unmatched.

The chain links TRBV18 to TRBJ2-7, with a tentative D call TRBD2 (6 bases). The germline CDR1 and CDR2 sequences are KGHSH and LQKENI. Trimming took off 3 bases at V and 7 bases at J, with 13 bases between the two ends. CDR3 length: 13 residues. CDR3 in DNA: TGTGCCAGCTCACCCCAGACTAGTGGGGAGCAGTACTTC. Protein sequence: CASSPQTSGEQYF.

This sequence joins TRBV19 and TRBJ2-1; 9 positions match TRBD2. J gave up 5 bases and V 5 bases, and 10 bases lay outside the gene matches. Looked up from germline, CDR1 is LNHDA and CDR2 is SQIVND (reference sequence). The CDR3 runs to 16 residues. The CDR3 DNA follows: TGTGCCAGTAGTGCTGGTAGCGGGGGCCCGCACAATGAGCAGTTCTTC. Its translation: CASSAGSGGPHNEQFF. Full variable domain (remainder filled in from reference TRBV19 and TRBJ2-1): DGGITQSPKYLFRKEGQNVTLSCEQNLNHDAMYWYRQDPGQGLRLIYYSQIVNDFQKGDIAEGYSVSREKKESFPLTVTSAQKNPTAFYLCASSAGSGGPHNEQFFGPGTRLTVL.